The next 7 T cell receptor beta chains were all read from a single sample in a study of radiotherapy plus CTLA-4 blockade in lung cancer. Using immunoSEQ multiplex PCR, the repertoire was profiled, and TCRdb retains in-frame clones only, with some absent. This table holds some 66,000 clones, about 85% found once. The sample was peripheral blood, taken from a patient treated with radiotherapy plus ipilimumab. The receptors derive from a human donor with non-small cell lung cancer who had a partial response to radiotherapy plus ipilimumab.

The rearrangement joins TRBV7-2 to TRBJ2-6; D gene unclear. CDR1 and CDR2 (germline): SGHTA, FQGNSA. The CDR3 has 17 residues. With 0 bases removed from V and 1 base from J, the gap between germline ends came to 10 bases. The CDR3: CASSLASTTSGANVLTF. CDR3 in DNA: TGTGCCAGCAGCTTAGCCAGTACAACATCTGGGGCCAACGTCCTGACTTTC.

The rearrangement links TRBV5-4 to TRBJ2-3; TRBD2 aligns across 11 bases. V dropped 4 bases and J dropped 3; count of bases not matched to a gene: 4. The CDR3 is 15 residues long. Germline V gene data show CDR1 as SGHNT and CDR2 as YYREEE (reference sequence). The CDR3 DNA follows: TGTGCCAGCAGCACCGGGACTAGCGGAACAGATACGCAGTATTTT. The encoded protein is CASSTGTSGTDTQYF.

This clone appeared a few times. This chain links TRBV2 with TRBJ2-2; no definite D call. The CDR3 contains 15 residues. The V end was cut by 8 bases, the J end by 0 bases, with 13 bases between. From germline, CDR1 is SNHLY and CDR2 FYNNEI. In DNA form, the CDR3 reads TGTGCCAGCTCCCTCCAGAACGCGAACACCGGGGAGCTGTTTTTT. Its protein product is CASSLQNANTGELFF.

The chain combines TRBV9 with TRBJ2-3; TRBD2 might be the D (5 bases). V lost 0 bases, J lost 6 bases, and 17 bases lay in between. The CDR3 contains 16 residues. Germline V gives CDR1 SGDLS, CDR2 YYNGEE. CDR3 sequence: CASSVESGVRLDTQYF. CDR3 nucleotides: TGTGCCAGCAGCGTAGAGTCCGGGGTCCGGTTGGATACGCAGTATTTT.

This chain connects TRBV15 to TRBJ2-1; 9 bases line up with TRBD2. The junction had 12 bases not matched to a gene; V was cut back by 0 bases and J by 9 bases. In germline, CDR1 is LNHNV, CDR2 YYDKDF (reference sequence). This CDR3 has 17 amino acids. CDR3 nucleotide sequence: TGTGCCACCAGCAGAGATCAGGTAGCGGGAGTATCGGGTGAGCAGTTCTTC. Its translation: CATSRDQVAGVSGEQFF.

The chain couples TRBV28 to TRBJ2-3; maybe TRBD2 (5 bases). Trimming stripped 5 bases from V and 2 bases from J, with 14 bases between. The CDR3 is made up of 15 amino acids. The V gene's germline CDR1 is MDHEN and CDR2 SYDVKM. As DNA, the CDR3 is TGTGCCAGCAGTAGGTTGAGCGGAAACACAGATACGCAGTATTTT. It codes for CASSRLSGNTDTQYF.

In this sample, this clone turned up once. The V gene is TRBV27, the J gene TRBJ2-5; 7 bases map to TRBD2. The CDR3 totals 13 residues. Germline loops: CDR1 MNHEY, CDR2 SMNVEV (reference sequence). Trimming at V came to 3 bases and at J to 5 bases, leaving 3 bases not matched to a gene. The CDR3 reads CASSLREGETQYF. The CDR3 DNA reads as TGTGCCAGCAGTTTGAGGGAGGGGGAGACCCAGTACTTC.